Sequencing of this T cell receptor beta chain was carried out in a study of T-cell memory formation after mild COVID-19. Study details: Largely, the TCR clusters proved donor specific. The study, taken as a whole, reports: Certain responding clones were present in pre-infection memory, suggesting participation of cross-reactive memory. Proof of SARS-CoV-2 specificity was absent for the second-wave clones that crested on day 37.

About this clonotype: Its antigen is undetermined.

Trimming pared 0 bases from V and 1 base from J, leaving 16 bases between. Germline V gene data show CDR1 as LNHNV and CDR2 as YYDKDF (reference sequence). This CDR3 is built from 18 residues. TCRdb analysed the 5' RACE reads with MiXCR anew, one entry per CDR3 protein. The sample yields 100,000 to 120,000 distinct CDR3 sequences, over 15% seen once. The clonotype comes from a man between 18 and 29 years old who had mild COVID-19 (a few samples of this study predate the infection). Cell type and time point are not known. The chain combines TRBV15 with TRBJ2-4; unclear D gene. Sequencing was done on a sample of PBMCs or a T cell subset sorted from them (not recorded which). CDR3 nucleotide sequence: TGTGCCACCAGCAGAGATCTTCCAGGTGGAGTCGCCAAAAACATTCAGTACTTC. It encodes CATSRDLPGGVAKNIQYF.